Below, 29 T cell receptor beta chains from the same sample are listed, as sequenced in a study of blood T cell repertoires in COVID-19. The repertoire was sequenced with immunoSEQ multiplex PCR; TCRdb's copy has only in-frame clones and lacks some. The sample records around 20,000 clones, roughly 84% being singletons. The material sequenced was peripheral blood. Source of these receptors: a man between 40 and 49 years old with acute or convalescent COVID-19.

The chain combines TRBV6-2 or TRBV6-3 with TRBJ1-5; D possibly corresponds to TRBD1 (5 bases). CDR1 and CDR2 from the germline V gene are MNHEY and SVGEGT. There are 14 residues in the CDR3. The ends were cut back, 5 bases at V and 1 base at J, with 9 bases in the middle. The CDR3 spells CASSPQGSNQPQHF. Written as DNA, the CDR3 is TGTGCCAGCAGTCCGCAGGGCAGCAATCAGCCCCAGCATTTT.

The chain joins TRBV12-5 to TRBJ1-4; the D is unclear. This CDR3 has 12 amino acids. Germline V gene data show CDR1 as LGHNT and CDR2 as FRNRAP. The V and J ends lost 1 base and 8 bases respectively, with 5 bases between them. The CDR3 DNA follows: TGTGCTAGTGGTTTGGGACAAGAAAAACTGTTTTTT. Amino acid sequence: CASGLGQEKLFF.

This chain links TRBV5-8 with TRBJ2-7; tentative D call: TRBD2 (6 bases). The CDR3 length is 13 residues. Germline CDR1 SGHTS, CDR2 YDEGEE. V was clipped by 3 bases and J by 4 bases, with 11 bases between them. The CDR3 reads CASSYYGGYEQYF. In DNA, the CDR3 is TGTGCCAGCAGCTACTACGGGGGATACGAGCAGTACTTC.

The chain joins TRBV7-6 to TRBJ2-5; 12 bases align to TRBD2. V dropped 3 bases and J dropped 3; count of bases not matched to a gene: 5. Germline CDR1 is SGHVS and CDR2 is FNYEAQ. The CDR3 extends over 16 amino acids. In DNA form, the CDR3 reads TGTGCCAGCAGCTTGCTCAGACTAGCGGGGGAAGAGACCCAGTACTTC. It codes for CASSLLRLAGEETQYF.

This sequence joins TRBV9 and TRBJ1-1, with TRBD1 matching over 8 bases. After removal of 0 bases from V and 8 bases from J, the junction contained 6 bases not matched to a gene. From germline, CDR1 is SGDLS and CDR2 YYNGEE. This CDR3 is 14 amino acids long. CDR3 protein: CASSVEAGGTEAFF. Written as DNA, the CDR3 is TGTGCCAGCAGCGTAGAGGCAGGGGGCACGGAAGCTTTCTTT.

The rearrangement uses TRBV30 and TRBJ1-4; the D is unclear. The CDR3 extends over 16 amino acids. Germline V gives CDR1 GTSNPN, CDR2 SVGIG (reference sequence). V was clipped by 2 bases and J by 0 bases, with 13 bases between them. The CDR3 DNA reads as TGTGCCTGGAGTCGCGGTCGGAGCACAACTAATGAAAAACTGTTTTTT. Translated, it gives CAWSRGRSTTNEKLFF.

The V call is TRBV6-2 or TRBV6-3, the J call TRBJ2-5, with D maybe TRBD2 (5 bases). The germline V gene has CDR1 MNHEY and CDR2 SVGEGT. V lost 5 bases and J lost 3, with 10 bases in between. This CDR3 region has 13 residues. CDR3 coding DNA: TGTGCCAGCAGTAGGACTCATAAAGAGACCCAGTACTTC. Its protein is CASSRTHKETQYF.

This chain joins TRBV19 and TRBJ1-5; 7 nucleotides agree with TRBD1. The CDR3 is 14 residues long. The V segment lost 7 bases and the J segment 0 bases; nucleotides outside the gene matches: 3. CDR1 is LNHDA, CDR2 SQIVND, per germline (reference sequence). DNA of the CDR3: TGTGCCAGTATGGGACAGTCTAGCAATCAGCCCCAGCATTTT. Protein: CASMGQSSNQPQHF.

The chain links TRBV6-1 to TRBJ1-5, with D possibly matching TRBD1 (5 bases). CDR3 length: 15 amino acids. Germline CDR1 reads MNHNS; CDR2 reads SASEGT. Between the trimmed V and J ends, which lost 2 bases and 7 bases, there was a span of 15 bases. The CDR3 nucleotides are TGTGCCAGCAGTGAACCGGCAGGGATTGAACAGCCCCAGCATTTT. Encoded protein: CASSEPAGIEQPQHF.

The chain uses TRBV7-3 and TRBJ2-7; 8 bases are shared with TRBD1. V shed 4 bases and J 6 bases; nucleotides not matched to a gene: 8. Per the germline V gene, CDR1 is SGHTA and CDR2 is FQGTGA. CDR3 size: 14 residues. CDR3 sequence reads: CASSSGTGRGEQYF. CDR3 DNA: TGTGCCAGCAGCTCCGGGACAGGAAGGGGCGAGCAGTACTTC.

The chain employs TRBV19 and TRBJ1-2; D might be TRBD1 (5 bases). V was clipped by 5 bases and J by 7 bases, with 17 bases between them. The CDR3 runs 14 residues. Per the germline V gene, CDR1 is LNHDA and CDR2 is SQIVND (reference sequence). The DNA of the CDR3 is TGTGCCAGTAGTGTTCAGGCAGGGTTGAGTGGCTACACCTTC. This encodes CASSVQAGLSGYTF.

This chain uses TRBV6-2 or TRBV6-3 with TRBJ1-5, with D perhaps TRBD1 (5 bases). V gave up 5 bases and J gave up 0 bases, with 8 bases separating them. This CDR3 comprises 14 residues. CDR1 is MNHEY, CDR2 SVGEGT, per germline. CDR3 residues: CASSLRVSNQPQHF. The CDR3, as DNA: TGTGCCAGCAGTCTCAGGGTTAGCAATCAGCCCCAGCATTTT.

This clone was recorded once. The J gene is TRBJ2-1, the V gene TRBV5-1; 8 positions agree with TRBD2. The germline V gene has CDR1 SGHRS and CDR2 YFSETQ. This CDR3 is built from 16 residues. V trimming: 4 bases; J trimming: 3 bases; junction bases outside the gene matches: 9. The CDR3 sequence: CASSPPGAGGYNEQFF. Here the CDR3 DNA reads TGCGCCAGCAGCCCCCCGGGCGCGGGAGGCTACAATGAGCAGTTCTTC. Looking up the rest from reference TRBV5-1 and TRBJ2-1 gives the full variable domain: KAGVTQTPRYLIKTRGQQVTLSCSPISGHRSVSWYQQTPGQGLQFLFEYFSETQRNKGNFPGRFSGRQFSNSRSEMNVSTLELGDSALYLCASSPPGAGGYNEQFFGPGTRLTVL.

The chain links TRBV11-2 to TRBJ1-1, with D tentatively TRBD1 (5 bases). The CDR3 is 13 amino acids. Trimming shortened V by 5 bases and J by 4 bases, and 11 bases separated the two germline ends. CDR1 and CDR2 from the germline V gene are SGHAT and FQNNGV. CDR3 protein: CASSARTGTEAFF. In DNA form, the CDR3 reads TGTGCCAGCAGCGCCCGCACAGGCACTGAAGCTTTCTTT.

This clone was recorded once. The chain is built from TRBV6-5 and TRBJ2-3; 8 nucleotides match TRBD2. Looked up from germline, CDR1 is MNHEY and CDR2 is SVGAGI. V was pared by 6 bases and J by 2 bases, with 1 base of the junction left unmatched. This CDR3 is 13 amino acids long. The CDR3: CASRAGVTDTQYF. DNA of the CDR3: TGTGCCAGCAGAGCGGGAGTCACAGATACGCAGTATTTT.

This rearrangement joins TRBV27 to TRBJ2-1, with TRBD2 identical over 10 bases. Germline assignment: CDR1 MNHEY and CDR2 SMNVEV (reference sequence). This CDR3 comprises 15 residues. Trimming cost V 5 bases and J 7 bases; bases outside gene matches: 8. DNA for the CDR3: TGTGCCAGCAGTCAAAGCGGGAGGGCCTGGAATGAGCAGTTCTTC. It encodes CASSQSGRAWNEQFF.

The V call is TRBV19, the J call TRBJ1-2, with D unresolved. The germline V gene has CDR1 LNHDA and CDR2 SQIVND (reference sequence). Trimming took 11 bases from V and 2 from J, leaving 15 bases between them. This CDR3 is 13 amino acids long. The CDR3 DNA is TGTGCCGTCAAAGACTCGGGGAACTATGGCTACACCTTC. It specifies CAVKDSGNYGYTF.

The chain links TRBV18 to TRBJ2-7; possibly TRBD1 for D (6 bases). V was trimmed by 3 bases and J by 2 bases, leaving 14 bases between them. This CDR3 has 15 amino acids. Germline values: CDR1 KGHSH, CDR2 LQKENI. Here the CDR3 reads CASSPTEAGAYEQYF. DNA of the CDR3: TGTGCCAGCTCACCCACTGAGGCAGGGGCCTACGAGCAGTACTTC. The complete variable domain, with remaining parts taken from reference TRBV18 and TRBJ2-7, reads NAGVMQNPRHLVRRRGQEARLRCSPMKGHSHVYWYRQLPEEGLKFMVYLQKENIIDESGMPKERFSAEFPKEGPSILRIQQVVRGDSAAYFCASSPTEAGAYEQYFGPGTRLTVT.

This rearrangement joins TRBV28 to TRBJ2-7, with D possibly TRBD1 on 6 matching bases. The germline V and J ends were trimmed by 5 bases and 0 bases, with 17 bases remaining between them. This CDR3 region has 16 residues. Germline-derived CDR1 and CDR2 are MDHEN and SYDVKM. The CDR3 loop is CASSTLGTQSSYEQYF. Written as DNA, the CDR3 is TGTGCCAGCAGTACCCTGGGGACACAAAGCTCCTACGAGCAGTACTTC.

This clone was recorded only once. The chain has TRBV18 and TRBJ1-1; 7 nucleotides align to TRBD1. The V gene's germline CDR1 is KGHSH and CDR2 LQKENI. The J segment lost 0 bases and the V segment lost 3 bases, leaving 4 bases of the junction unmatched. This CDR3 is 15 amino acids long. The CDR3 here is CASSPRTGMNTEAFF. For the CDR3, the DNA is TGTGCCAGCTCACCTAGGACAGGAATGAACACTGAAGCTTTCTTT. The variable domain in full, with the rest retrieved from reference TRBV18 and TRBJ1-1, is NAGVMQNPRHLVRRRGQEARLRCSPMKGHSHVYWYRQLPEEGLKFMVYLQKENIIDESGMPKERFSAEFPKEGPSILRIQQVVRGDSAAYFCASSPRTGMNTEAFFGQGTRLTVV.

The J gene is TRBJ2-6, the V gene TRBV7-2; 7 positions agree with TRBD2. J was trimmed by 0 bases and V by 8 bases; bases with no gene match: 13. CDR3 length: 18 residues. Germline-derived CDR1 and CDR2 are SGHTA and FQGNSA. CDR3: CASSRSGGDISGANVLTF. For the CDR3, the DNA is TGTGCCAGCTCACGGAGTGGGGGGGATATCTCTGGGGCCAACGTCCTGACTTTC.

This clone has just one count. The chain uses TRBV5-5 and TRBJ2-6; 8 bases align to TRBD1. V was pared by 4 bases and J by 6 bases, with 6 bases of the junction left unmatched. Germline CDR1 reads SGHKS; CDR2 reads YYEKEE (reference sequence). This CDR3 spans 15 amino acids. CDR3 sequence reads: CASSPTGEVANVLTF. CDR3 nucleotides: TGTGCCAGCAGCCCGACAGGGGAGGTGGCCAACGTCCTGACTTTC.

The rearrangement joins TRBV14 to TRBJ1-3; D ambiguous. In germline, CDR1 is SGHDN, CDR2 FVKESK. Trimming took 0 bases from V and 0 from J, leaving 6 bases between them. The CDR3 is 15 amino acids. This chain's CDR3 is CASSQDLASGNTIYF. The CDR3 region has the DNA TGTGCCAGCAGCCAAGACCTGGCCTCTGGAAACACCATATATTTT.

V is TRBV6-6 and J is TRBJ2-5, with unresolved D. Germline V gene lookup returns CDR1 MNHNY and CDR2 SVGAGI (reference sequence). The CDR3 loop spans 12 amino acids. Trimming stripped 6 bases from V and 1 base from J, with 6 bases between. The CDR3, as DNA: TGTGCCAGCAGACGCGCCCAAGAGACCCAGTACTTC. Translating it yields CASRRAQETQYF.

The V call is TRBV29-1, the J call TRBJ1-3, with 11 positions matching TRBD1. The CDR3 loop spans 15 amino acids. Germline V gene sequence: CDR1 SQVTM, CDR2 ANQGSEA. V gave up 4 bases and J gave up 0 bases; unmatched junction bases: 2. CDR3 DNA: TGCAGCGTTGTCGGGACAGGGGGCTCTGGAAACACCATATATTTT. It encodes CSVVGTGGSGNTIYF. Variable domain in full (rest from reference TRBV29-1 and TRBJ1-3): SAVISQKPSRDICQRGTSLTIQCQVDSQVTMMFWYRQQPGQSLTLIATANQGSEATYESGFVIDKFPISRPNLTFSTLTVSNMSPEDSSIYLCSVVGTGGSGNTIYFGEGSWLTVV.

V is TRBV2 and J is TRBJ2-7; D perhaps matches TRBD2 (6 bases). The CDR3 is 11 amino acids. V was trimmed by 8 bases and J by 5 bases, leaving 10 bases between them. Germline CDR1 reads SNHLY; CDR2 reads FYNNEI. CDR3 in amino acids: CASYRGDEQYF. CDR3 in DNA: TGTGCCAGCTACCGCGGGGACGAGCAGTACTTC.

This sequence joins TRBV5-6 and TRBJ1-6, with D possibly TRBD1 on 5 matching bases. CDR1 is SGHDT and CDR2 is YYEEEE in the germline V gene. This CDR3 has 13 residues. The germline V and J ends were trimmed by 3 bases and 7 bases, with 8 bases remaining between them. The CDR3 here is CASSWGGNSPLHF. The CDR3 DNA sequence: TGTGCCAGCAGCTGGGGGGGGAATTCACCCCTCCACTTT. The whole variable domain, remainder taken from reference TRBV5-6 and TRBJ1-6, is DAGVTQSPTHLIKTRGQQVTLRCSPKSGHDTVSWYQQALGQGPQFIFQYYEEEERQRGNFPDRFSGHQFPNYSSELNVNALLLGDSALYLCASSWGGNSPLHFGNGTRLTVT.

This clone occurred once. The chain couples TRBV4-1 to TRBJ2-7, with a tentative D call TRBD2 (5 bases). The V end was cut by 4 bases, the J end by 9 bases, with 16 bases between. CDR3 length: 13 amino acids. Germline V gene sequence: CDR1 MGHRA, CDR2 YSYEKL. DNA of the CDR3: TGCGCCAGCAGCCCCGGGGATAGTCTGGGGCAGTACTTC. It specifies CASSPGDSLGQYF.

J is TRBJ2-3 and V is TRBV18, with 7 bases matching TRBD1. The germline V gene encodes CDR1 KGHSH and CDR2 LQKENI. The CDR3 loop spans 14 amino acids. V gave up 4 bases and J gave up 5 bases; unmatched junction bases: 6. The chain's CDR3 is CASSQGQDLDTQYF. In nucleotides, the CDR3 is TGTGCCAGCTCACAAGGACAGGATTTAGATACGCAGTATTTT.